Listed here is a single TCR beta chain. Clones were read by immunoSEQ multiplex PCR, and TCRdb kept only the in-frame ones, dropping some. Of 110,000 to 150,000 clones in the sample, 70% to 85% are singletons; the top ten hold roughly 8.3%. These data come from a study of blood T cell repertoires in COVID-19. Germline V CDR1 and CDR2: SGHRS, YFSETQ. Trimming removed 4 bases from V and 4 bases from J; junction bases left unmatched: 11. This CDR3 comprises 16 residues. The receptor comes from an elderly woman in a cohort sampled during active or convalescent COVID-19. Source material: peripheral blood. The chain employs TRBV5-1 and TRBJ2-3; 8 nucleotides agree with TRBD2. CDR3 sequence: CASSPGGGSVADTQYF. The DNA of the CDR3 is TGCGCCAGCAGCCCGGGGGGGGGTTCCGTAGCAGATACGCAGTATTTT.